This T cell receptor (beta chain) was profiled in a study of blood T cell repertoires in COVID-19. Study at large: Both acute and convalescent COVID-19 samples were obtained from the United States, Italy and Spain. The cDNA or gDNA used as material had been derived from T cells, B-cell-depleted T cells, or PBMCs.

In the original analysis: Counts of nucleated cells, estimated from reference gene primer amplification, were obtained. Clones were read by immunoSEQ multiplex PCR, and TCRdb kept only the in-frame ones, dropping some. Clone size and V and J calls were adopted from that table, with D and trimming inferred from the DNA. In the table there are approximately 130,000 clones, approximately 90% of which are singletons. Germline V gene data show CDR1 as SSHAT and CDR2 as FNYEAQ (reference sequence). This CDR3 is 13 amino acids long. V gave up 2 bases and J gave up 5 bases, with 9 bases separating them. The sequenced material came from peripheral blood. This chain joins TRBV7-7 and TRBJ2-5; D is possibly TRBD2 (5 bases). The receptor was derived from a man aged 50-59 years with acute or convalescent COVID-19. The CDR3 spells CASSLRPSETQYF. The CDR3, as DNA: TGTGCCAGCAGCTTACGGCCTAGCGAGACCCAGTACTTC.